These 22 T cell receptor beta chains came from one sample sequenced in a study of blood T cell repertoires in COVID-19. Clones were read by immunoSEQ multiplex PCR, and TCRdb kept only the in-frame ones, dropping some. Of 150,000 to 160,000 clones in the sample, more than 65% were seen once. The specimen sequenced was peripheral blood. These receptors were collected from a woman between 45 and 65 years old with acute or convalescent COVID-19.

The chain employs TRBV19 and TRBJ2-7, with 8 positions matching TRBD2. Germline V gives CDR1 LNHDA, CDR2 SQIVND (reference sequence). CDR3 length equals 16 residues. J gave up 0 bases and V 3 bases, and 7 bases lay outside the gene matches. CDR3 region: CASSISLAGGSYEQYF. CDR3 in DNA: TGTGCCAGTAGTATTAGTCTGGCGGGGGGCTCCTACGAGCAGTACTTC. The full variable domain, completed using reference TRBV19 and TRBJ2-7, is DGGITQSPKYLFRKEGQNVTLSCEQNLNHDAMYWYRQDPGQGLRLIYYSQIVNDFQKGDIAEGYSVSREKKESFPLTVTSAQKNPTAFYLCASSISLAGGSYEQYFGPGTRLTVT.

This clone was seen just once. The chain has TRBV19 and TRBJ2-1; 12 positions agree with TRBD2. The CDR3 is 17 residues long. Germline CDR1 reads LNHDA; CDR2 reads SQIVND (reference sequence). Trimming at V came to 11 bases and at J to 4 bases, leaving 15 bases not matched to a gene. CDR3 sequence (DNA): TGTGCCGGCGAGTATAGGGCTAGCGGGAGGGGATACAATGAGCAGTTCTTC. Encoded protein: CAGEYRASGRGYNEQFF.

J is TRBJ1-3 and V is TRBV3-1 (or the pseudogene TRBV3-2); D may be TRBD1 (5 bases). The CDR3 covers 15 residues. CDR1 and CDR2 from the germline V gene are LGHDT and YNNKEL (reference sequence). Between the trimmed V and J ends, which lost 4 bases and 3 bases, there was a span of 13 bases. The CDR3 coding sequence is TGTGCCAGCAGCCCCCCGGGGGGAGGTGGAAACACCATATATTTT. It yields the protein CASSPPGGGGNTIYF.

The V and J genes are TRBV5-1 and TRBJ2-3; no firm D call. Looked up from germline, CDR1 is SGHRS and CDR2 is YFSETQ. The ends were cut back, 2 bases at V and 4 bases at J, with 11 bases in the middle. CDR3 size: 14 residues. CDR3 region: CASSFSSPADTQYF. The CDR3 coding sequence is TGCGCCAGCAGCTTTAGTAGCCCTGCAGATACGCAGTATTTT.

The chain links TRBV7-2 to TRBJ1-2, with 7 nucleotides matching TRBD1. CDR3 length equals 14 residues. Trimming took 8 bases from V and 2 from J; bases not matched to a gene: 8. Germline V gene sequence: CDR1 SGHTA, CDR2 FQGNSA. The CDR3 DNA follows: TGTGCCAGCCTCTCCTCGACAGGGAACTATGGCTACACCTTC. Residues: CASLSSTGNYGYTF. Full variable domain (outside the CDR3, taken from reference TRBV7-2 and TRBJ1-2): GAGVSQSPSNKVTEKGKDVELRCDPISGHTALYWYRQSLGQGLEFLIYFQGNSAPDKSGLPSDRFSAERTGGSVSTLTIQRTQQEDSAVYLCASLSSTGNYGYTFGSGTRLTVV.

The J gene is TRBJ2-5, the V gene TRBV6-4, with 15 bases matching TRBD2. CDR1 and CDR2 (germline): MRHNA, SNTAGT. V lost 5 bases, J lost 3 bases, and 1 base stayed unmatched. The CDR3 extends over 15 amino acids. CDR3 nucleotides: TGTGCCAGCAGTCGGACTAGCGGGAGGGAAGAGACCCAGTACTTC. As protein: CASSRTSGREETQYF.

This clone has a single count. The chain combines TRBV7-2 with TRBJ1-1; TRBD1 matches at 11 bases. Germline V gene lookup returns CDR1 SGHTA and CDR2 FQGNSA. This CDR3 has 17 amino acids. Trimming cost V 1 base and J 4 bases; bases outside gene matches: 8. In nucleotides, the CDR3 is TGTGCCAGCAGCTTAGTCGGGACAGGGGGTTACGGCACTGAAGCTTTCTTT. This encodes CASSLVGTGGYGTEAFF.

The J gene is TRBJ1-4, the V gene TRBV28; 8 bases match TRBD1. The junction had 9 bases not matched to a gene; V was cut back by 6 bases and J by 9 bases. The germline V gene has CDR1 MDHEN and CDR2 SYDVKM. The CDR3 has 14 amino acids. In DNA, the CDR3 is TGTGCCAGCAGCCCCGGGACAGGACTTAAAAAACTGTTTTTT. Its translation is CASSPGTGLKKLFF.

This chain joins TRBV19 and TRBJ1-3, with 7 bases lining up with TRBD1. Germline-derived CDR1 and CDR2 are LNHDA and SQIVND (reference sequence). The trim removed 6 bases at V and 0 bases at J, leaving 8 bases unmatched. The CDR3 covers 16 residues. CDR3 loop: CASRRSTGDSGNTIYF. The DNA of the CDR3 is TGTGCCAGTAGGAGAAGTACAGGGGACTCTGGAAACACCATATATTTT.

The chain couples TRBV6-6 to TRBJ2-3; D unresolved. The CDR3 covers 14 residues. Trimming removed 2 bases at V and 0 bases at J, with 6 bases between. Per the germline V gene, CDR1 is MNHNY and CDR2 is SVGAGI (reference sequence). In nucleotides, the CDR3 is TGTGCCAGCAGTTACAGTAGTAGCACAGATACGCAGTATTTT. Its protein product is CASSYSSSTDTQYF.

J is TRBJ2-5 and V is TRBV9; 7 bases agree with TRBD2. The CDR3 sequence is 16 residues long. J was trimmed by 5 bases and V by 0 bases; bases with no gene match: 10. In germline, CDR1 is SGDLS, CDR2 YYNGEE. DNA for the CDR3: TGTGCCAGCAGCGTAGAAAGCGGGGTACTCGGTGAGACCCAGTACTTC. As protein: CASSVESGVLGETQYF.

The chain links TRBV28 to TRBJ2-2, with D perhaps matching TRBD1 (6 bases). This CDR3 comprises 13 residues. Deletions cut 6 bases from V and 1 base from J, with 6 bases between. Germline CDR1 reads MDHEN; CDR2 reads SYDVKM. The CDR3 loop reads CASRTGNTGELFF. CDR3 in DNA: TGTGCCAGCAGGACAGGGAACACCGGGGAGCTGTTTTTT. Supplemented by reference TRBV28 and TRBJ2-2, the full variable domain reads DVKVTQSSRYLVKRTGEKVFLECVQDMDHENMFWYRQDPGLGLRLIYFSYDVKMKEKGDIPEGYSVSREKKERFSLILESASTNQTSMYLCASRTGNTGELFFGEGSRLTVL.

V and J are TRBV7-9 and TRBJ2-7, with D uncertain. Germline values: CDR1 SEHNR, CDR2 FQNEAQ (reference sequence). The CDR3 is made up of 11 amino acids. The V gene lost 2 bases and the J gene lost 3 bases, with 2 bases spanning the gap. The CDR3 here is CASSLRYEQYF. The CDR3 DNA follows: TGTGCCAGCAGCTTACGCTACGAGCAGTACTTC.

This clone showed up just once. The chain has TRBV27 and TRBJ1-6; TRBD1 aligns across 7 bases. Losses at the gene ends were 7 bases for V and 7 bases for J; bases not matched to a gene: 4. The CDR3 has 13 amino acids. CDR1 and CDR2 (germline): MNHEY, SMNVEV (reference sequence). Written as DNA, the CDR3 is TGTGCCAGCAAAGGACAGGCCAATTCACCCCTCCACTTT. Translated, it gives CASKGQANSPLHF.

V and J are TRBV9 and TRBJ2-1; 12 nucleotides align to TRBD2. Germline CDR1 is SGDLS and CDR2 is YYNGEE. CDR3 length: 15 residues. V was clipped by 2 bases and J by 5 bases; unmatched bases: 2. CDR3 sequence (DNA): TGTGCCAGCAGCGTGAGACTAGCGGGAGACAATGAGCAGTTCTTC. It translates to CASSVRLAGDNEQFF.

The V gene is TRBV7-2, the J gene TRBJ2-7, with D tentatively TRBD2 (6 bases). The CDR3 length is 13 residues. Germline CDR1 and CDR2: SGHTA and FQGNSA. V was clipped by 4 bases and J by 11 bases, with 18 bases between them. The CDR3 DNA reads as TGTGCCAGCAGCTCCGCCCCAAGGAGGGAAAAGTACTTC. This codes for CASSSAPRREKYF.

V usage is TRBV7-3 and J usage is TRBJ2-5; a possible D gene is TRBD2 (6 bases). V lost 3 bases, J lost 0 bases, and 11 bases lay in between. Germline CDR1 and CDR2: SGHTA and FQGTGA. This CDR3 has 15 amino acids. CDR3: CASSLTGTYQETQYF. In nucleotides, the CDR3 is TGTGCCAGCAGCTTGACCGGGACTTACCAAGAGACCCAGTACTTC.

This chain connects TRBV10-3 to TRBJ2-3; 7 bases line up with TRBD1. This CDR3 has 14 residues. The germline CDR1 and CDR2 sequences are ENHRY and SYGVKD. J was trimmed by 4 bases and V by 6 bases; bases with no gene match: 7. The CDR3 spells CAIRGTVGSDTQYF. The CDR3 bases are TGTGCCATCAGAGGGACAGTTGGCTCAGATACGCAGTATTTT.

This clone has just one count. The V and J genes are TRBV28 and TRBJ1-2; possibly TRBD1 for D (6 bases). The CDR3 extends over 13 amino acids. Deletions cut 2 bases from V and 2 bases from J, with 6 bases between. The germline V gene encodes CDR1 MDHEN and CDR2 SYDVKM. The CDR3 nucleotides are TGTGCCAGCAGTTTACAGGGGAACTATGGCTACACCTTC. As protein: CASSLQGNYGYTF.

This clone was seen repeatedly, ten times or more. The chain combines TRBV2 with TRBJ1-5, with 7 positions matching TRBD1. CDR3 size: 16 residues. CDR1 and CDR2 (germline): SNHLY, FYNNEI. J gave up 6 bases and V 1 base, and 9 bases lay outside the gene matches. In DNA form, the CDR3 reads TGTGCCAGCAGTGAAGACCGCGACAGGGTAGTTCAGCCCCAGCATTTT. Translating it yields CASSEDRDRVVQPQHF.

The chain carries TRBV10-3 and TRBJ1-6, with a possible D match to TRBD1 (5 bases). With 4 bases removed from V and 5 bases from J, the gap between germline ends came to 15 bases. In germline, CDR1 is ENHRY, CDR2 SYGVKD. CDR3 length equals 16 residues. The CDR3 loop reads CAISALGPSDNSPLHF. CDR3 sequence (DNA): TGTGCCATCAGTGCTTTGGGGCCATCAGATAATTCACCCCTCCACTTT.

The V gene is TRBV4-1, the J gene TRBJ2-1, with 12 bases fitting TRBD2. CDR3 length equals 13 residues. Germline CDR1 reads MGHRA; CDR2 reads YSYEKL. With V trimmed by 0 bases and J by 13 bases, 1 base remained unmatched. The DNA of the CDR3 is TGCGCCAGCAGCCAAGAACTAGCGGGAGGACAGTTCTTC. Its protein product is CASSQELAGGQFF.